The clone carrying this TCR beta chain occurred many times. Antigen unknown. TCRdb's table, derived via immunoSEQ multiplex PCR, lists solely in-frame clones and lacks some. The sample includes over a million clones, approximately 80% of them seen just once. The germline V gene has CDR1 SGHRS and CDR2 YFSETQ. The V end lost 4 bases, the J end lost 4 bases, and 11 bases lay between the germline ends. This CDR3 is built from 14 residues. The data are from a study of shared clonotypes between healthy human individuals. Overall study results and limits: Non-shared clonotypes were found to have lower generation probabilities than the clonotypes that were shared by all four of the sorted-subset donors. It was expected that sequencing depth would affect clonotype sharing among donors.

Sequenced material: memory CD4+ T cells from PBMCs. The subset: CD45RA-negative fraction. The V gene is TRBV5-1, the J gene TRBJ2-2; possible D gene TRBD2, 5 bases. This clonotype was sampled from a man aged 18 to 30 in good health. Some clones in this sample may be carry-over from other donors' samples. The CDR3 loop is CASSPSAGTGELFF. For the CDR3, the DNA is TGCGCCAGCAGCCCCTCTGCGGGCACCGGGGAGCTGTTTTTT. Based on the CDR3 plus reference TRBV5-1 and TRBJ2-2, the full variable domain is KAGVTQTPRYLIKTRGQQVTLSCSPISGHRSVSWYQQTPGQGLQFLFEYFSETQRNKGNFPGRFSGRQFSNSRSEMNVSTLELGDSALYLCASSPSAGTGELFFGEGSRLTVL.